This TCR beta chain was obtained from a study of beta chain features in type 1 diabetes. At the level of the study: The examined sorted cells totaled approximately 110 million across samples.

This clone was counted between two and nine times. Per the germline V gene, CDR1 is SGHNT and CDR2 is YYREEE (reference sequence). After removal of 3 bases from V and 5 bases from J, the junction contained 15 bases not matched to a gene. This CDR3 is 17 amino acids long. The study reverse transcribed the entire isolated RNA, so it sequenced expressed TCRB transcripts. Only in-frame clones appear in the TCRdb table, and some are missing; sequencing was by immunoSEQ multiplex PCR. The data show 500,000 to 700,000 clones, 15% to 19% seen once. Input material: naive CD4+ T cells from blood. This chain connects TRBV5-4 to TRBJ2-7; 9 nucleotides agree with TRBD1. This clonotype was obtained from a man aged 18 to 35 in good health. DNA of the CDR3: TGTGCCAGCAGCTCCGGGCCCGGGACAGGGTTGAGGAACGAGCAGTACTTC. Encoded protein: CASSSGPGTGLRNEQYF.